Given below is one TCR beta chain in context. This clonotype was seen a handful of times. This clone's antigen is unknown. Base qualities are not at hand, and no much larger clone is one base apart. This sample was included in a study of T cell repertoires in cytomegalovirus infection (dated by TCRdb to about 2019). Concerning the study at large: Recently identified HLA-C-restricted CMV epitopes, whose presentation resists viral immunomodulation, were targeted by peptide stimulations together with well-studied HLA-B-restricted epitopes. The HLA type of each donor mattered for the analysis, because public TCR beta signatures pointed to carriage of CMV infection along with the matching HLA type. Overall study outcomes, separate from this receptor: The ex vivo response was dominated by HLA-C-restricted CMV-specific TCR beta clonotypes, and the single most frequent clonotype in two of eight donors was supplied by these HLA-C-restricted clonotypes. In both this cohort and an independent cohort of 352 donors, the cumulative frequency of public TCR beta family members distinguished carriers of CMV infection plus the relevant HLA type.

The reads were generated on an Illumina HiSeq 1500. TCRdb reprocessing: public reads trimmed at Q25 with fastp, clones called with MiXCR, in-frame beta chains kept. A single entry per CDR3 protein holds the most common genes and DNA from its merged rows. The sample has tens of thousands of distinct CDR3 sequences on record, approximately 45% of them singletons. The top ten clonotypes cover approximately 95% of the sample. Per the publication, the treatment or condition label means: in vitro stimulation with specific CMV peptide epitopes to enrich CMV-specific T cells. The CDR3 has 15 amino acids, counting the end cysteine and phenylalanine. Solely the CDR3 DNA is kept, with 45 bases framed from the first base. The germline V gene (reference sequence) sets CDR1 to MNHNY and CDR2 to SVGAGI. V lost 6 bases and J lost 1 base, and the count of bases not matched to a germline gene is 7.

The TCR comes from a human donor in good health (CMV status not recorded). Some clones in this sample may be carry-over from other donors' samples. Rearrangement joined TRBV6-6 to TRBJ2-5; TRBD1 fits 8 bases in the junction. The sample in question was CD8+ T cells from cultured PBMCs, obtained from culture after CMV antigen stimulation. DNA sequence: TGTGCCAGCAGATCGACAGGGGACTCCCAAGAGACCCAGTACTTC. This encodes CASRSTGDSQETQYF.